The clone carrying this T cell receptor beta chain was detected once. As yet, its antigen is unknown. The record originates from a study of cytomegalovirus exposure and HLA in healthy donors. Study findings and constraints: Another analysis was done later, and it associated fewer than 20,000 TCR beta sequences with HLA alleles at 0.05 false discovery rate. Equally common other TCR beta chains were less clonally expanded than HLA-associated ones, a later analysis found.

The PCR contained 60 Vbeta and 13 Jbeta primers. The assay was immunoSEQ multiplex PCR, and TCRdb's table has in-frame clones only and misses some. The repertoire holds under 200,000 clones, with 84% as singletons. Trimming removed 6 bases from V and 3 bases from J, with 15 bases in between. Germline loops: CDR1 MNHNS, CDR2 SASEGT. The CDR3 sequence is 14 residues long. The chain couples TRBV6-1 to TRBJ2-7, with D perhaps TRBD2 (5 bases). Sequencing was carried out using PBMCs. The sequence was obtained from a boy younger than 10 in good health and CMV-seronegative. The CDR3 coding sequence is TGTGCCAGCAGAGACGGAGGTCTCTACTACGAGCAGTACTTC. Its protein is CASRDGGLYYEQYF.